This T cell receptor beta chain stems from a study of blood T cell repertoires in COVID-19. Across the study: Samples representing acute and convalescent COVID-19 were sourced from the United States, Italy and Spain.

Assay used: immunoSEQ multiplex PCR; TCRdb lists only in-frame clones, some missing. The data contain around 130,000 clones, around 84% of them singletons. Donors were grouped by their self-reported clinical history. Germline trimming cut 6 bases from V and 14 bases from J; bases unmatched to any gene: 10. Germline loops: CDR1 SGHAT, CDR2 FQNNGV. CDR3 size: 12 residues. This chain uses TRBV11-2 with TRBJ2-1; 7 bases map to TRBD1. Sample: PBMCs or T cells enriched from blood (not recorded which). The sequence came from a man aged 35 to 55 with acute COVID-19. The chain's CDR3 is CASRQTGSGEFF. CDR3 nucleotides: TGTGCCAGCAGACAGACAGGGTCCGGCGAGTTCTTC.